These 31 T cell receptor beta chains share one sample of origin, sequenced in a study of shared clonotypes between healthy human individuals. TCRdb's copy holds only in-frame clones and misses some; the assay was immunoSEQ multiplex PCR. The table shows some 1.4 million clones, with roughly 96% occurring only once. The sequencing input was naive CD4+ T cells sorted from blood. Sample subset: CD45RA+ positively selected. These receptors were taken from a man between 25 and 39 years old in good health.

The V gene is TRBV7-2, the J gene TRBJ1-1, with D tentatively TRBD1 (5 bases). Germline CDR1 SGHTA, CDR2 FQGNSA. This CDR3 contains 14 residues. Trimming removed 1 base from V and 3 bases from J, with 9 bases in between. CDR3 in amino acids: CASSLGAGYTEAFF. Written as DNA, the CDR3 is TGTGCCAGCAGCTTAGGGGCAGGGTACACTGAAGCTTTCTTT.

The chain carries TRBV7-2 and TRBJ1-5; 8 nucleotides line up with TRBD1. This CDR3 is 15 amino acids long. Germline assignment: CDR1 SGHTA and CDR2 FQGNSA. After removal of 5 bases from V and 3 bases from J, the junction contained 6 bases not matched to a gene. This chain's CDR3 is CASSQRRGLNQPQHF. The CDR3 nucleotides are TGTGCCAGCAGCCAGCGCAGGGGGCTCAATCAGCCCCAGCATTTT.

V and J are TRBV28 and TRBJ2-1, with unresolved D. Germline V lookup: CDR1 MDHEN, CDR2 SYDVKM. The CDR3 is 14 residues long. Trimming took 10 bases from V and 0 from J, leaving 13 bases between them. The CDR3 loop reads CATGVMGSYNEQFF. CDR3 sequence (DNA): TGTGCCACCGGTGTGATGGGCTCCTACAATGAGCAGTTCTTC.

The chain couples TRBV7-2 to TRBJ2-7, with D tentatively TRBD1 or TRBD2 (5 bases each). V lost 4 bases and J 0 bases, leaving 10 bases between the germline ends. The length of the CDR3 is 14 residues. Looked up from germline, CDR1 is SGHTA and CDR2 is FQGNSA. The CDR3 region is CASSSRDPSYEQYF. DNA for the CDR3: TGTGCCAGCAGCTCCCGGGACCCCTCCTACGAGCAGTACTTC.

This chain uses TRBV5-6 with TRBJ2-2; D ambiguous. The germline V and J ends were trimmed by 3 bases and 0 bases, with 12 bases remaining between them. Germline values: CDR1 SGHDT, CDR2 YYEEEE. The length of the CDR3 is 16 residues. The CDR3 sequence: CASSWARNANTGELFF. The DNA of the CDR3 is TGTGCCAGCAGCTGGGCGAGAAACGCGAACACCGGGGAGCTGTTTTTT.

The chain couples TRBV6-5 to TRBJ2-7; TRBD1 might be the D (6 bases). V gave up 2 bases and J gave up 6 bases, with 17 bases separating them. The CDR3 has 15 residues. Germline V gene lookup returns CDR1 MNHEY and CDR2 SVGAGI. This CDR3 reads CASSYGAGAAREQYF. As DNA, the CDR3 is TGTGCCAGCAGTTACGGGGCAGGGGCCGCGCGCGAGCAGTACTTC.

V gene TRBV5-1 combines with J gene TRBJ2-5; possibly TRBD1 for D (5 bases). The CDR3 runs to 14 residues. Germline CDR1 reads SGHRS; CDR2 reads YFSETQ. With 1 base removed from V and 4 bases from J, the gap between germline ends came to 11 bases. The chain's CDR3 is CASSLSRALETQYF. The CDR3 nucleotides are TGCGCCAGCAGCTTGTCCAGGGCCCTAGAGACCCAGTACTTC.

The chain is built from TRBV9 and TRBJ1-2; the D gene is possibly TRBD1 (6 bases). V gave up 5 bases and J gave up 2 bases, with 10 bases separating them. Germline V CDR1 and CDR2: SGDLS, YYNGEE. This CDR3 is 13 amino acids long. The CDR3: CASSKGVNYGYTF. Written as DNA, the CDR3 is TGTGCCAGCAGTAAGGGGGTGAACTATGGCTACACCTTC.

In this sample, this clone turned up once. The V gene is TRBV5-4, the J gene TRBJ2-1; D unresolved. Germline CDR1 and CDR2: SGHNT and YYREEE (reference sequence). V lost 3 bases to trimming and J lost 8 bases, with 18 bases between them. The CDR3 has 15 amino acids. The chain's CDR3 is CASSSGRLAVYEQFF. DNA of the CDR3: TGTGCCAGCAGCTCAGGTCGGCTGGCCGTCTATGAGCAGTTCTTC.

The CDR3 coding sequence is TGTGCCAGCAGCCTGACCCTGAGGCAGGAGCAGTACTTC. Translated, it gives CASSLTLRQEQYF. This chain joins TRBV5-4 and TRBJ2-7; D remains unclear. CDR1 and CDR2 (germline): SGHNT, YYREEE (reference sequence). The CDR3 extends over 13 amino acids. V lost 4 bases to trimming and J lost 7 bases, with 15 bases between them.

The chain recombines TRBV14 with TRBJ2-2, with D uncertain. The CDR3 loop spans 17 amino acids. Germline V CDR1 and CDR2: SGHDN, FVKESK. The V and J ends lost 1 base and 3 bases respectively, with 15 bases between them. The CDR3 DNA follows: TGTGCCAGCAGCCAAGGGTTCGGCGCTAGATACACCGGGGAGCTGTTTTTT. The encoded protein is CASSQGFGARYTGELFF.

This chain uses TRBV7-9 with TRBJ1-2; D might be TRBD1 (5 bases). The V gene lost 3 bases and the J gene lost 4 bases, with 12 bases spanning the gap. The CDR3 extends over 14 amino acids. The V gene's germline CDR1 is SEHNR and CDR2 FQNEAQ (reference sequence). The CDR3 sequence is CASSFSGRSYGYTF. The CDR3 DNA follows: TGTGCCAGCAGCTTTTCAGGGCGATCCTATGGCTACACCTTC.

For this clone: The sample holds other DNA sequences that translate to the same CDR3. This chain connects TRBV2 to TRBJ1-1, with D tentatively TRBD1 (5 bases). Germline lookup yields CDR1 SNHLY and CDR2 FYNNEI. V was clipped by 4 bases and J by 1 base, with 7 bases between them. The CDR3 is 13 amino acids. Written as DNA, the CDR3 is TGTGCCAGCAGTGGACAGACGAACACTGAAGCTTTCTTT. Protein product: CASSGQTNTEAFF.

In this sample, this clone turned up once. The chain recombines TRBV27 with TRBJ2-5; D might be TRBD2 (6 bases). The CDR3 contains 21 residues. The V end was cut by 3 bases, the J end by 4 bases, with 33 bases between. CDR1 and CDR2 from the germline V gene are MNHEY and SMNVEV (reference sequence). In nucleotides, the CDR3 is TGTGCCAGCAGTTTGCGACTTTTAAAAAATCGGTTCTGGGGGGAATCAGAGACCCAGTACTTC. Protein product: CASSLRLLKNRFWGESETQYF.

In its sample, this clone was seen once. The rearrangement joins TRBV7-2 to TRBJ2-2; D is possibly TRBD2 (6 bases). Germline V CDR1 and CDR2: SGHTA, FQGNSA. This CDR3 spans 16 amino acids. The V and J ends lost 2 bases and 2 bases respectively, with 12 bases between them. CDR3 protein: CASSLLGGGNTGELFF. The CDR3 DNA reads TGTGCCAGCAGCTTATTGGGGGGAGGAAACACCGGGGAGCTGTTTTTT.

There are a few counts of this clone. J is TRBJ1-4 and V is TRBV5-6; D unresolved. Deletions cut 1 base from V and 7 bases from J, with 8 bases between. Germline V CDR1 and CDR2: SGHDT, YYEEEE. The CDR3 contains 13 residues. CDR3 sequence (DNA): TGTGCCAGCAGCTTGCACGTTGGTGAAAAACTGTTTTTT. Protein sequence: CASSLHVGEKLFF.

The chain joins TRBV7-3 to TRBJ2-6, with no clear D. The CDR3 covers 14 residues. The V gene's germline CDR1 is SGHTA and CDR2 FQGTGA. Trimming left V 6 bases short and J 0 bases short, with 6 bases between. CDR3 region: CASRLSSGANVLTF. Here the CDR3 DNA reads TGTGCCAGCAGGCTCTCCTCTGGGGCCAACGTCCTGACTTTC.

V and J are TRBV28 and TRBJ2-7; 10 bases are shared with TRBD2. V shed 4 bases and J 4 bases; nucleotides not matched to a gene: 7. Germline V CDR1 and CDR2: MDHEN, SYDVKM. CDR3 length: 15 amino acids. In nucleotides, the CDR3 is TGTGCCAGCAGTTCCTGGACTAGCGGTTTTTACGAGCAGTACTTC. Its translation is CASSSWTSGFYEQYF.

This clone has a single count. The chain combines TRBV28 with TRBJ1-1, with a tentative D call TRBD1 (5 bases). There are 13 residues in the CDR3. V was clipped by 6 bases and J by 5 bases, with 13 bases between them. CDR1 MDHEN and CDR2 SYDVKM come from the germline V gene. The CDR3 reads CASSSGGETEAFF. The CDR3 DNA reads as TGTGCCAGCAGCAGTGGGGGTGAGACTGAAGCTTTCTTT.

The V and J genes are TRBV20-1 and TRBJ1-1; 7 positions match TRBD1. The germline V gene encodes CDR1 DFQATT and CDR2 SNEGSKA (reference sequence). Unmatched junction bases numbered 3, after V lost 3 bases and J lost 8 bases. The length of the CDR3 is 11 residues. The CDR3 region has the DNA TGCAGTGCTAGTACAGGGGCCGAAGCTTTCTTT. This translates into CSASTGAEAFF.

The rearrangement joins TRBV15 to TRBJ1-5; weak D call: TRBD1 (6 bases). The germline CDR1 and CDR2 sequences are LNHNV and YYDKDF (reference sequence). The CDR3 covers 18 residues. Trimming took 0 bases from V and 3 from J, leaving 18 bases between them. In DNA, the CDR3 is TGTGCCACCAGCAGAGATGGGTTCCTGGACAGTTCCAATCAGCCCCAGCATTTT. Amino acid sequence: CATSRDGFLDSSNQPQHF.

This clone appeared once. This chain links TRBV7-7 with TRBJ2-2, with 9 bases identical to TRBD2. CDR3 length: 14 residues. The germline V gene encodes CDR1 SSHAT and CDR2 FNYEAQ (reference sequence). With V trimmed by 3 bases and J by 5 bases, 1 base remained unmatched. This CDR3 reads CASSLTSGTGELFF. CDR3 sequence (DNA): TGTGCCAGCAGCTTGACTAGCGGAACCGGGGAGCTGTTTTTT.

This rearrangement joins TRBV9 to TRBJ2-1, with 14 bases lining up with TRBD2. The germline CDR1 and CDR2 sequences are SGDLS and YYNGEE. V gave up 4 bases and J gave up 6 bases; unmatched junction bases: 6. This CDR3 comprises 16 residues. CDR3 DNA: TGTGCCAGCAGCCCAAGACTAGCGGGAGGGACCAATGAGCAGTTCTTC. Translating gives CASSPRLAGGTNEQFF. Using reference TRBV9 and TRBJ2-1 for the parts outside the CDR3, the full variable domain is DSGVTQTPKHLITATGQRVTLRCSPRSGDLSVYWYQQSLDQGLQFLIQYYNGEERAKGNILERFSAQQFPDLHSELNLSSLELGDSALYFCASSPRLAGGTNEQFFGPGTRLTVL.

J is TRBJ2-2 and V is TRBV18; D call uncertain. This CDR3 spans 15 amino acids. V lost 3 bases to trimming and J lost 3 bases, with 11 bases between them. From germline, CDR1 is KGHSH and CDR2 LQKENI. DNA of the CDR3: TGTGCCAGCTCACCCTATACGGGTGACACCGGGGAGCTGTTTTTT. Translated: CASSPYTGDTGELFF.

This chain uses TRBV12-5 with TRBJ1-1; D is unresolved. Germline-derived CDR1 and CDR2 are LGHNT and FRNRAP. The V end lost 7 bases, the J end lost 5 bases, and 17 bases lay between the germline ends. CDR3 length: 14 residues. The CDR3: CASVYLGEDTEAFF. The CDR3 DNA sequence: TGTGCTAGTGTCTATCTGGGTGAGGATACTGAAGCTTTCTTT.

This clone was recorded only once. The V call is TRBV28, the J call TRBJ2-3; 8 nucleotides align to TRBD1. The V and J ends lost 6 bases and 5 bases, in that order; junction bases with no gene match: 7. CDR3 length: 14 amino acids. The germline V gene has CDR1 MDHEN and CDR2 SYDVKM. Here the CDR3 reads CASSMDRVVDTQYF. CDR3 coding DNA: TGTGCCAGCAGCATGGACAGGGTGGTAGATACGCAGTATTTT.

To note about this clone: This sample includes further DNA sequences coding for the same CDR3. The V gene is TRBV6-5, the J gene TRBJ1-3, with D perhaps TRBD1 (6 bases). The ends were cut back, 5 bases at V and 0 bases at J, with 11 bases in the middle. The CDR3 extends over 15 amino acids. Germline values: CDR1 MNHEY, CDR2 SVGAGI. The CDR3 is CASSQGPLSGNTIYF. The CDR3 DNA reads as TGTGCCAGCAGTCAGGGGCCTCTCTCTGGAAACACCATATATTTT.

The rearrangement links TRBV5-1 to TRBJ1-3; no reliable D call. Germline CDR1 and CDR2: SGHRS and YFSETQ. This CDR3 spans 16 amino acids. V dropped 0 bases and J dropped 0 bases, with 10 bases sitting between them. The CDR3 bases are TGCGCCAGCAGCTTGGGTGGTGAAACCTCTGGAAACACCATATATTTT. It translates to CASSLGGETSGNTIYF.

The CDR3: CASSVGTSGVQETQYF. DNA for the CDR3: TGTGCCAGCAGCGTAGGGACCAGCGGGGTACAAGAGACCCAGTACTTC. The V gene is TRBV9, the J gene TRBJ2-5; 7 bases agree with TRBD2. The germline V gene encodes CDR1 SGDLS and CDR2 YYNGEE. The CDR3 length is 16 residues. V lost 0 bases to trimming and J lost 2 bases; unmatched junction nucleotides: 7.

This chain uses TRBV9 with TRBJ2-5; the D gene is possibly TRBD2 (6 bases). The CDR3 is 14 residues long. Between the trimmed V and J ends, which lost 1 base and 3 bases, there was a span of 10 bases. Germline loops: CDR1 SGDLS, CDR2 YYNGEE. CDR3 residues: CASSVTSREETQYF. DNA of the CDR3: TGTGCCAGCAGCGTAACTAGCAGGGAAGAGACCCAGTACTTC.

Remarks on this clone: Other DNA sequences within the sample encode an identical CDR3. The genes are TRBV29-1 and TRBJ2-5; D may match TRBD1 or TRBD2 (5 bases each). This CDR3 comprises 12 residues. The germline CDR1 and CDR2 sequences are SQVTM and ANQGSEA. Trimming shortened V by 2 bases and J by 5 bases, and 9 bases separated the two germline ends. CDR3 protein: CSVERGAETQYF. CDR3 coding DNA: TGCAGCGTTGAAAGAGGGGCTGAGACCCAGTACTTC.